This entry features one T cell receptor beta chain sequence. What antigen it recognizes has not been identified. An end of the junction differs from the germline gene, which may be a read error. This specimen belongs to a study of T cell responses to AZD1222 COVID-19 vaccine (dated by TCRdb to about 2021). About the full investigation: Because spike-specific TCR depth and breadth did not differ between the two schedules, AZD1222 recipients who got a second dose at roughly 4 weeks were pooled with those who got a second dose at roughly 12 weeks. A total of roughly 240 trial participants underwent TCR sequencing, of whom 200 to 220 received two doses of AZD1222 and 26 received two doses of the MenACWY control vaccine. Trial participants were enrolled into age subgroups of 18-55, 56-69 and 70-plus years, which contained roughly 150, 30 and 60 TCR-sequenced participants, respectively. General findings and caveats noted by the study authors: After two AZD1222 doses, spike-specific TCR breadth and depth were significantly higher than at day 0 and than in MenACWY recipients. The vaccine-associated CD4 TCRs covered the entire spike protein, and the dominant responses fell in regions 160-218 and 743-854. Only 5 to 7 AZD1222 recipients were SARS-CoV-2 seropositive at baseline, limiting conclusions about previously exposed vaccinees. Reportedly, close to half of the unique spike-specific TCRs recognized epitopes lying outside the regions that are mutated in the B.1.351 and B.1.1.7 variants. The 56-69-year group was small, and its depth increase did not reach significance, likely because of low power. Participants were mostly white British, with more females than males. The authors suggested clonal diversity may have been underestimated. No day 14 peak-response samples were available, so repertoires were characterized only after the peak T cell response.

The label giving this sample's time point can be read as: baseline before first vaccination. Samples from vaccinated people were obtained from the UK trials COV001 and COV002, which included a single-blind randomized controlled phase 2/3 trial of AZD1222 (ChAdOx1 nCoV-19) in healthy adults. Trial participant PBMC samples were collected at day 0 and day 28 after the second dose for TCRbeta chain sequencing. The CDR3 regions of human TCRbeta chains were analyzed by immunosequencing. In the authors' own workflow: TCRs in the repertoires were compared against a reference library of SARS-CoV-2-specific TCRs that had been generated with the MIRA antigen-specificity platform. Breadth was defined as the fraction of unique TCRs that were SARS-CoV-2-associated. Depth was defined as the fraction of total T cells that were SARS-CoV-2-associated. Using the MIRA data, every spike-specific TCR was mapped to the spike region that the TCR reacted to and assigned to either a CD4 or a CD8 class. Log10-transformed breadth and depth values were compared by one-way ANOVA with Sidak's multiple comparisons tests. TCRdb stores this immuneACCESS table with in-frame sequences only. Part of the clones is absent; in the studies checked, under half of the shortfall reflects unresolved V genes, and no reason is known for the rest. That table is the source of V, J and clone size, and D and trimming were worked out from the DNA. The sample data list about 140,000 clones, and roughly 90% of these were observed just once. About 4.8% of the sample goes to the ten largest clones.

The CDR3 contains 16 residues, cysteine and phenylalanine counted. The entry retains the CDR3 DNA only, 48 bases that are in frame from base 1. The germline V gene (reference sequence) yields SSHAT for CDR1 and FNYEAQ for CDR2. Here the sequenced sample was peripheral blood, taken on day 0 of AZD1222 vaccination. This receptor was identified in an adult in good health. Here the chain combines TRBV7-7 and TRBJ1-2; TRBD1 agrees with 10 junctional bases. The nucleotide sequence reads TGTGCTAGCAGCGCATACGGGACAGGGGTTAACTATGGCTACACCTTC. It translates as CASSAYGTGVNYGYTF.